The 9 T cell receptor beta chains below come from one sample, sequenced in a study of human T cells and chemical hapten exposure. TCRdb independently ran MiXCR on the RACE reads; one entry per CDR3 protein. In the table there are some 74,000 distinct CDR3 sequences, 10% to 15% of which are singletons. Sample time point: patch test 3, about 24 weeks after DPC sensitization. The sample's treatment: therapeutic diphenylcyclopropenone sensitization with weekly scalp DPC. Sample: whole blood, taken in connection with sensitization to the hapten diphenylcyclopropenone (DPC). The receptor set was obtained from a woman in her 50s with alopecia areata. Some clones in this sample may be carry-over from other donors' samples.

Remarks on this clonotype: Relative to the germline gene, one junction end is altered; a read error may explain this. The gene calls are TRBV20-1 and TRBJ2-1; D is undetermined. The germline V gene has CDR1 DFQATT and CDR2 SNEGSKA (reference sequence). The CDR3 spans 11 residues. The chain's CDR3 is CSATYINEQFF. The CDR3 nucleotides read TGCAGCGCTACGTATATAAATGAGCAGTTCTTC.

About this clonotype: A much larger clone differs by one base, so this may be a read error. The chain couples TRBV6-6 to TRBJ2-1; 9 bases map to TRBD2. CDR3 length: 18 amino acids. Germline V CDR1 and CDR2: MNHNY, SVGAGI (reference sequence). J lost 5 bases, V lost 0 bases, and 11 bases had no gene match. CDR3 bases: TGTGCCAGCAGTTACTCGGGTTCCTGCGGGAGGGCCAACAATGAGCAGTTCTTC. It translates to CASSYSGSCGRANNEQFF.

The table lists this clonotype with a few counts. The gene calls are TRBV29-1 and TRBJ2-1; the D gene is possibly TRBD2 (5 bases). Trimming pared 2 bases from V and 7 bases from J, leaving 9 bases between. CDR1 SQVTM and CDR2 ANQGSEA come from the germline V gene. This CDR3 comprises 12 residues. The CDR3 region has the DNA TGCAGCGTTGAACCGGGAAGAAATGAGCAGTTCTTC. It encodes CSVEPGRNEQFF.

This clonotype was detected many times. CDR3 region: CASSEGGFNEQFF. The DNA of the CDR3 is TGCGCCAGCAGTGAAGGAGGGTTCAATGAGCAGTTCTTC. The V and J genes are TRBV10-2 and TRBJ2-1, with a tentative D call TRBD2 (6 bases). The germline V gene has CDR1 WSHSY and CDR2 SAAADI. The CDR3 is made up of 13 amino acids. V shed 3 bases and J shed 6 bases, with 9 bases lying between them.

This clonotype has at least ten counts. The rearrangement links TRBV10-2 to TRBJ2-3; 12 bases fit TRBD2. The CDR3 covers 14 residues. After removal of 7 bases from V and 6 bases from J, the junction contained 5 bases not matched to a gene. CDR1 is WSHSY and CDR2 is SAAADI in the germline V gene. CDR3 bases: TGCGCCAGCAAACTAGCGGGAGGTTCGGATACGCAGTATTTT. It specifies CASKLAGGSDTQYF.

CDR3 region: CASSERALDTEAFF. The CDR3 DNA sequence: TGCGCCAGCAGTGAGAGGGCTTTGGACACTGAAGCTTTCTTT. The chain links TRBV10-1 to TRBJ1-1; no firm D call. This CDR3 is 14 amino acids long. V was trimmed by 2 bases and J by 3 bases, leaving 10 bases between them. From germline, CDR1 is WNHNN and CDR2 SYGVQD (reference sequence).

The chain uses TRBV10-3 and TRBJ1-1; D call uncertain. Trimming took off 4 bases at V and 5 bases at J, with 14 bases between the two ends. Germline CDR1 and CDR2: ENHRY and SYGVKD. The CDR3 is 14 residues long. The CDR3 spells CAISAQDGWTEAFF. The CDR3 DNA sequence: TGTGCCATCAGTGCCCAGGATGGGTGGACTGAAGCTTTCTTT.

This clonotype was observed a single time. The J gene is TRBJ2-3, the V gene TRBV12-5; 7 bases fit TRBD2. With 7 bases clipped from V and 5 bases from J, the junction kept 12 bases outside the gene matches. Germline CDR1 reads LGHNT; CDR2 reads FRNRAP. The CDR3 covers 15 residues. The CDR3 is CASALWGGSGDTQYF. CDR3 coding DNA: TGTGCTAGTGCCCTATGGGGGGGGTCTGGAGATACGCAGTATTTT. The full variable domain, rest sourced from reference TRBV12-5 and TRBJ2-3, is DARVTQTPRHKVTEMGQEVTMRCQPILGHNTVFWYRQTMMQGLELLAYFRNRAPLDDSGMPKDRFSAEMPDATLATLKIQPSEPRDSAVYFCASALWGGSGDTQYFGPGTRLTVL.

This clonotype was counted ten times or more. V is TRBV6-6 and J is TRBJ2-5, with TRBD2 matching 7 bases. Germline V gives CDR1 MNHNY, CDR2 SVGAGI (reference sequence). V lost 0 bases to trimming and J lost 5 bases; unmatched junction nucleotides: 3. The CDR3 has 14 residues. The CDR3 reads CASSYSGLVETQYF. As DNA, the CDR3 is TGTGCCAGCAGTTACTCCGGACTAGTGGAGACCCAGTACTTC.